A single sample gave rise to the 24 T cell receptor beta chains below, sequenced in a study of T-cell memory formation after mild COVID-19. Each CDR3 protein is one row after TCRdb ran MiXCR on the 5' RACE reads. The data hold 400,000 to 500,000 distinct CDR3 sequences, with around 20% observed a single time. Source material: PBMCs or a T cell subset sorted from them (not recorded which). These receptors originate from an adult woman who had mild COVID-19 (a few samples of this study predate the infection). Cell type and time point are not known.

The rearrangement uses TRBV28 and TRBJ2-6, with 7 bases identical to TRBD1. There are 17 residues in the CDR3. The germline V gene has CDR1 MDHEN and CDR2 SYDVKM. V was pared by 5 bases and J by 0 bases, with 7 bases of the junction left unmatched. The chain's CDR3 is CASSDREPLSGANVLTF. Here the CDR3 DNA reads TGTGCCAGCAGTGACAGGGAGCCCCTCTCTGGGGCCAACGTCCTGACTTTC.

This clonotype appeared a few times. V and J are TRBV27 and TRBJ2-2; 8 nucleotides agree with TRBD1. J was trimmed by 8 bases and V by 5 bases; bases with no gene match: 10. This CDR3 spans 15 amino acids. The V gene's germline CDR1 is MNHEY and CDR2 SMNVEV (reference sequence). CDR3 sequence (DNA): TGTGCCAGCAGTATTGTGGCCAGGGGGCTTGGGGAGCTGTTTTTT. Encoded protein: CASSIVARGLGELFF.

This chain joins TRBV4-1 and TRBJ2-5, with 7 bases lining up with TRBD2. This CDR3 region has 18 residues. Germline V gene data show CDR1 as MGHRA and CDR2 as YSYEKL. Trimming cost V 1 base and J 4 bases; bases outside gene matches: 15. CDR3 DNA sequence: TGCGCCAGCAGCCAAGCCCCTCCGGGGTGGGGGGGATCAGAGACCCAGTACTTC. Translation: CASSQAPPGWGGSETQYF.

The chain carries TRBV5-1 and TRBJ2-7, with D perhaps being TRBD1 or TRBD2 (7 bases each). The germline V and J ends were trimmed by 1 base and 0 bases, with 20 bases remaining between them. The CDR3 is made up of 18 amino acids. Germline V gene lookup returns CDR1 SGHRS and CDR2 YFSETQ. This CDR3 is CASSLRLGGGQSSYEQYF. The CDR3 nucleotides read TGCGCCAGCAGCTTGCGCCTGGGAGGGGGCCAGAGCTCCTACGAGCAGTACTTC.

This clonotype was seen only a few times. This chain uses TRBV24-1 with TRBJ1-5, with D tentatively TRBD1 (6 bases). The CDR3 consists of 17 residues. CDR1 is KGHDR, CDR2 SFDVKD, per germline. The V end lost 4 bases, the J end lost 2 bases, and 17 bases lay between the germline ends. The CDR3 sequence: CATSDSHRVGGNQPQHF. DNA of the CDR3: TGTGCCACCAGTGACTCACACAGGGTGGGGGGCAATCAGCCCCAGCATTTT.

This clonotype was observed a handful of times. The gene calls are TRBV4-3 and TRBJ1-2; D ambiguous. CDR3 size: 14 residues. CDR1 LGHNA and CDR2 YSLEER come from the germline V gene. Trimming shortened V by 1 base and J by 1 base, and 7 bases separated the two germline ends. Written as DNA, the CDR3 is TGCGCCAGCAGCCAAGCAAGGGATAACTATGGCTACACCTTC. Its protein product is CASSQARDNYGYTF.

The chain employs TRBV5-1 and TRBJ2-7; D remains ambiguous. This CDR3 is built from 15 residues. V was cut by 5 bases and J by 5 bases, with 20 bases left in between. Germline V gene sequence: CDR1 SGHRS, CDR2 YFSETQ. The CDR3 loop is CASSSGLSPSHEQYF. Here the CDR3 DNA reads TGCGCCAGCAGTTCGGGTCTATCCCCCAGCCACGAGCAGTACTTC.

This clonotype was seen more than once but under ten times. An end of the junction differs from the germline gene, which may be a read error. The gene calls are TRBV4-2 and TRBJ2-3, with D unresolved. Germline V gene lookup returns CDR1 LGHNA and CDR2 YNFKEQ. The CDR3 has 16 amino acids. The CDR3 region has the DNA TGCGCCAGCAGCCAAGATATCGGTACTAGCACAGATACGCAGTATTTT. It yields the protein CASSQDIGTSTDTQYF.

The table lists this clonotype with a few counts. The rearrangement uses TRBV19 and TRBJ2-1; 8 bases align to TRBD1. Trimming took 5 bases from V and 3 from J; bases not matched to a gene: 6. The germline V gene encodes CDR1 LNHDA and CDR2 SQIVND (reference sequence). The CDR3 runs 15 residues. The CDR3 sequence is CASSSQGGGYNEQFF. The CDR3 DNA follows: TGTGCCAGTAGTTCACAGGGGGGTGGCTACAATGAGCAGTTCTTC.

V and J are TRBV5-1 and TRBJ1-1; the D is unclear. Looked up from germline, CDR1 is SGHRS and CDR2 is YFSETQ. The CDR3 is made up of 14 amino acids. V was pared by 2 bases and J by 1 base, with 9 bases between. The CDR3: CASSFTDRNTEAFF. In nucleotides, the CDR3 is TGCGCCAGCAGCTTTACCGATCGGAACACTGAAGCTTTCTTT.

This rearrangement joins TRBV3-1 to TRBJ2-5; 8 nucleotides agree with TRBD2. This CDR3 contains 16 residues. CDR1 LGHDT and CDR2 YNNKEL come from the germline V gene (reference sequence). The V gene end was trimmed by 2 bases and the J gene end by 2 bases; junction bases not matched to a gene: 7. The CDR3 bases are TGTGCCAGCAGCCAACGGGGCGGGGGGCCACAAGAGACCCAGTACTTC. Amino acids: CASSQRGGGPQETQYF.

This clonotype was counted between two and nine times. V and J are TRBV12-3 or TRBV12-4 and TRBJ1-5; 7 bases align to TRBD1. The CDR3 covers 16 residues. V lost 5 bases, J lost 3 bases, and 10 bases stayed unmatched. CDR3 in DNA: TGTGCCAGCAGTAAACTGCCGGGACAGCACAATCAGCCCCAGCATTTT. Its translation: CASSKLPGQHNQPQHF.

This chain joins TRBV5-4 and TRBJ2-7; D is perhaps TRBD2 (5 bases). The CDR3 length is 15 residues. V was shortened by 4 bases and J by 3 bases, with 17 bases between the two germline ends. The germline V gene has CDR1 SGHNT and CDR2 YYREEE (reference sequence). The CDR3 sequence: CASSLPERAFYEQYF. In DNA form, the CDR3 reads TGTGCCAGCAGCCTCCCCGAGAGGGCATTCTACGAGCAGTACTTC.

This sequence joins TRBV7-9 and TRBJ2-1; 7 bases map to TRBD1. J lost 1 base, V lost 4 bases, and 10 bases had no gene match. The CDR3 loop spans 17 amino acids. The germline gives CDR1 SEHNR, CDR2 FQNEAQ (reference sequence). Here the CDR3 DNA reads TGTGCCAGCAGCTCTTTTAGGGACAGAAAATCCTACAATGAGCAGTTCTTC. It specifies CASSSFRDRKSYNEQFF.

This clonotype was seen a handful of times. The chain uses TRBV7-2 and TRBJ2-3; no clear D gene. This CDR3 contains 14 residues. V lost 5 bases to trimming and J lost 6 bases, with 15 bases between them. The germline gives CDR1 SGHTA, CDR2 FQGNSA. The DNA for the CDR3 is TGTGCCAGCAGCCGGAAACGAGAATCGGATACGCAGTATTTT. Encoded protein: CASSRKRESDTQYF.

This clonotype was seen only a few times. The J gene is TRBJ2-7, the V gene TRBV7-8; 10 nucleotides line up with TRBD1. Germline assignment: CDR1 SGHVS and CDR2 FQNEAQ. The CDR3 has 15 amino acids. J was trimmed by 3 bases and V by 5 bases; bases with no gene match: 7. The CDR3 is CASSSRTGGFYEQYF. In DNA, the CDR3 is TGTGCCAGCAGCAGCAGGACAGGGGGGTTCTACGAGCAGTACTTC.

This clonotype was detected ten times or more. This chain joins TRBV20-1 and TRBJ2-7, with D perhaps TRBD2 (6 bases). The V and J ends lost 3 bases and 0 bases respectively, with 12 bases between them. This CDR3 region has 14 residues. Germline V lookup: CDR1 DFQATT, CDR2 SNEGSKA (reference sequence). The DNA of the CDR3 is TGCAGTGCTAGTGCGGGGTTGGGCTCCTACGAGCAGTACTTC. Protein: CSASAGLGSYEQYF.

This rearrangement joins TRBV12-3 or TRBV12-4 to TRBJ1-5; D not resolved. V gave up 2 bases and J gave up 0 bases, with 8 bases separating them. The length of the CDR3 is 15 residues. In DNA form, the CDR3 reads TGTGCCAGCAGTTTAAGGCCTTATAGCAATCAGCCCCAGCATTTT. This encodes CASSLRPYSNQPQHF.

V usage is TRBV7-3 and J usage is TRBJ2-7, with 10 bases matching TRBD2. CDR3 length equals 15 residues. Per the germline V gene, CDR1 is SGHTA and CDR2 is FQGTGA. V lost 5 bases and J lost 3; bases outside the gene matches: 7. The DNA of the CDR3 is TGTGCCAGCAGCCCGGGGGCTAGCGGGGGCTACGAGCAGTACTTC. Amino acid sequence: CASSPGASGGYEQYF.

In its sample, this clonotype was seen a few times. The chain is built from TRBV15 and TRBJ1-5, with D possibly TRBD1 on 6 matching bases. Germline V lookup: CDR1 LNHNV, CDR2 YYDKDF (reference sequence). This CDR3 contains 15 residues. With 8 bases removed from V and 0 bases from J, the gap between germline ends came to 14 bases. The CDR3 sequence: CATRKDSFSNQPQHF. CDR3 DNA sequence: TGTGCCACCCGCAAGGACAGTTTTAGCAATCAGCCCCAGCATTTT.

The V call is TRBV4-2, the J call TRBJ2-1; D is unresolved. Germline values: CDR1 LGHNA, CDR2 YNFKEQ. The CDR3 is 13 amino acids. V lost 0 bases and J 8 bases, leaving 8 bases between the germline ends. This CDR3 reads CASSQEVVYEQFF. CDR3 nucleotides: TGTGCCAGCAGCCAAGAGGTCGTCTATGAGCAGTTCTTC.

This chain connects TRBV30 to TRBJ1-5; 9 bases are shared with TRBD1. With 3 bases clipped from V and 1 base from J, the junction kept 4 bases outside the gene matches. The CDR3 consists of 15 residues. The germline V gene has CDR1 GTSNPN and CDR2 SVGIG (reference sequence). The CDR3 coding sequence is TGTGCCTGGAGAGACAGGGGGATCAGCAATCAGCCCCAGCATTTT. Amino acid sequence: CAWRDRGISNQPQHF.

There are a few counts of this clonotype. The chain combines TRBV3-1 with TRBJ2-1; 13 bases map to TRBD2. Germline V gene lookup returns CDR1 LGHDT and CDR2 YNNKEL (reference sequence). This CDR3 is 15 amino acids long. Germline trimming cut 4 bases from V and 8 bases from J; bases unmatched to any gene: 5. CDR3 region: CASSPRTSGSHEQFF. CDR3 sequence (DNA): TGTGCCAGCAGCCCGCGGACTAGCGGGAGCCATGAGCAGTTCTTC.

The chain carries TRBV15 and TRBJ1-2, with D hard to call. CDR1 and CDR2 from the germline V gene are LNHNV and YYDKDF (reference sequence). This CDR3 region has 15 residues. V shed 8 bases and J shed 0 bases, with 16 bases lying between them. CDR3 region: CATGGISVANYGYTF. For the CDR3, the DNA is TGTGCCACCGGAGGGATTTCCGTAGCTAACTATGGCTACACCTTC.